This T cell receptor beta chain was identified in a study of cytomegalovirus exposure and HLA in healthy donors. Study-wide context: A later analysis reported the same platform for the roughly 110 validation repertoires and the 666 first-cohort repertoires.

The CDR3 contains 17 residues. Germline CDR1 and CDR2: SGHAT and FQNNGV. With 5 bases clipped from V and 2 bases from J, the junction kept 12 bases outside the gene matches. A remark on this clone: Its antigen remains unidentified.

Study-level points and caveats: Reports credit the classifier with highly specific, highly sensitive diagnosis of cytomegalovirus status.

The data were produced by immunoSEQ multiplex PCR, yet TCRdb's version contains in-frame clones alone and is incomplete. The sample lists 100,000 to 120,000 clones; approximately 90% were seen once. These donors were members of the 120-subject validation cohort, a group separate from the roughly 670-subject first cohort. The TCR sequence derives from a woman younger than 35 in good health and CMV-seropositive. The gene calls are TRBV11-2 and TRBJ2-1, with 7 bases that match TRBD2. Specimen: PBMCs. CDR3 in DNA: TGTGCCAGCAGCCCTCTATGGGGGGGGAGGCCCTACAATGAGCAGTTCTTC. Its translation: CASSPLWGGRPYNEQFF.